These 32 T cell receptor beta chains originate from one sample sequenced in a study of T cells in Graves' hyperthyroidism and ophthalmopathy. RNA transcripts were the template for amplifying TCR beta CDR3 regions. Initially, a first-round RT-PCR of the TCR CDR3 employed the HTBI primer set. TCRdb itself ran the multiplex PCR reads through MiXCR, one entry per CDR3 protein. This sample has under 550,000 distinct CDR3 sequences, with roughly 13% found just once. The specimen sequenced was blood. The source of these receptors is a woman between 18 and 29 years old with Graves' hyperthyroidism.

This clonotype was observed at least ten times. The chain uses TRBV2 and TRBJ2-7, with TRBD2 identical over 8 bases. The CDR3 is 17 residues long. In germline, CDR1 is SNHLY, CDR2 FYNNEI. The trim removed 3 bases at V and 0 bases at J, leaving 10 bases unmatched. The CDR3 nucleotides are TGTGCCAGCAGTGAGCTCTCGTGGGCGGGAGGCTCCTACGAGCAGTACTTC. It codes for CASSELSWAGGSYEQYF.

Of note for this clonotype: This likely comes from a read error, as the CDR3 has no conserved phenylalanine or tryptophan at its end. The chain joins TRBV28 to TRBJ2-7; 9 bases align to TRBD1. Germline CDR1 MDHEN, CDR2 SYDVKM. V lost 8 bases, J lost 3 bases, and 11 bases stayed unmatched. This CDR3 spans 15 amino acids. CDR3 nucleotide sequence: TGTGCCAGCGGTTCACCGGGACAGGGAATCTACGAGCAGTACCTC. As protein: CASGSPGQGIYEQYL.

This clonotype was recorded at least ten times. V usage is TRBV6-5 and J usage is TRBJ1-3; D remains unclear. The CDR3 runs to 16 residues. Per germline, CDR1 MNHEY and CDR2 SVGAGI. The germline V and J ends were trimmed by 5 bases and 1 base, with 15 bases remaining between them. Written as DNA, the CDR3 is TGTGCCAGCAGTGACCCGAGCGGTGCTTCTGGAAACACCATATATTTT. Its translation is CASSDPSGASGNTIYF.

This chain uses TRBV9 with TRBJ2-2; no definite D call. Per germline, CDR1 SGDLS and CDR2 YYNGEE. There are 14 residues in the CDR3. Trimming took off 0 bases at V and 7 bases at J, with 10 bases between the two ends. For the CDR3, the DNA is TGTGCCAGCAGCGTAGAGGCCAATATCGGGGAGCTGTTTTTT. This encodes CASSVEANIGELFF.

This CDR3 reads CSARYGRLSGAFF. The CDR3 nucleotides read TGCAGTGCTAGATATGGGCGATTGTCAGGAGCTTTCTTT. The chain uses TRBV20-1 and TRBJ1-1; D is undetermined. Germline V gene sequence: CDR1 DFQATT, CDR2 SNEGSKA (reference sequence). CDR3 length: 13 residues. V lost 2 bases and J lost 10, with 17 bases in between.

This clonotype has ten or more counts. The genes are TRBV11-1 and TRBJ2-5; D might be TRBD2 (6 bases). CDR1 SGHAT and CDR2 FQDESV come from the germline V gene (reference sequence). The CDR3 consists of 13 residues. The ends were cut back, 5 bases at V and 5 bases at J, with 12 bases in the middle. The CDR3 loop is CASSGGTRETQYF. For the CDR3, the DNA is TGTGCCAGCAGCGGAGGGACCCGGGAGACCCAGTACTTC.

This clonotype has at least ten counts. V is TRBV28 and J is TRBJ2-1, with 10 positions matching TRBD2. Germline lookup yields CDR1 MDHEN and CDR2 SYDVKM. The CDR3 has 15 amino acids. After removal of 3 bases from V and 7 bases from J, the junction contained 6 bases not matched to a gene. CDR3 DNA sequence: TGTGCCAGCAGTTTGAGCGGGAGGGCCAGGAATGAGCAGTTCTTC. Amino acids: CASSLSGRARNEQFF.

This clonotype was counted many times. The V gene is TRBV5-1, the J gene TRBJ1-1, with a weak D call TRBD1 (6 bases). Trimming removed 1 base at V and 7 bases at J, with 14 bases between. There are 14 residues in the CDR3. CDR1 is SGHRS, CDR2 YFSETQ, per germline. The CDR3 here is CASSLIGGSGEAFF. Here the CDR3 DNA reads TGCGCCAGCAGCTTGATCGGGGGCTCCGGTGAAGCTTTCTTT.

This clonotype was counted ten times or more. This chain connects TRBV6-1 to TRBJ1-1; D call uncertain. From germline, CDR1 is MNHNS and CDR2 SASEGT. Trimming removed 2 bases at V and 10 bases at J, with 11 bases between. This CDR3 comprises 12 residues. The DNA for the CDR3 is TGTGCCAGCAGTGAATTGAGGCAGGCAGCTTTCTTT. The encoded protein is CASSELRQAAFF.

Only a few counts were recorded for this clonotype. The gene calls are TRBV11-2 and TRBJ1-4; D is ambiguous. The germline gives CDR1 SGHAT, CDR2 FQNNGV. Trimming removed 0 bases from V and 0 bases from J, with 11 bases in between. There are 17 residues in the CDR3. CDR3 sequence: CASSLEGSLSTNEKLFF. CDR3 sequence (DNA): TGTGCCAGCAGCTTAGAGGGCAGCCTTTCAACTAATGAAAAACTGTTTTTT.

Ten or more counts support this clonotype. The chain is built from TRBV12-3 or TRBV12-4 and TRBJ2-1; D gene ambiguous. V shed 7 bases and J shed 7 bases, with 11 bases lying between them. This CDR3 spans 12 amino acids. CDR3 DNA sequence: TGTGCCAGCATGCCAACCGGGAATGAGCAGTTCTTC. The encoded protein is CASMPTGNEQFF.

The chain couples TRBV10-2 to TRBJ2-2; 10 bases line up with TRBD2. The CDR3 spans 16 residues. Germline CDR1 is WSHSY and CDR2 is SAAADI. With V trimmed by 6 bases and J by 6 bases, 10 bases remained unmatched. CDR3 loop: CASSLAGELVAGELFF. CDR3 nucleotide sequence: TGCGCCAGCAGCCTAGCGGGAGAATTGGTCGCCGGGGAGCTGTTTTTT.

This clonotype was observed many times. The final CDR3 position lacks the conserved phenylalanine or tryptophan, pointing to a likely read error. The chain combines TRBV20-1 with TRBJ1-1; D might be TRBD1 (6 bases). Germline loops: CDR1 DFQATT, CDR2 SNEGSKA (reference sequence). V was clipped by 3 bases and J by 3 bases, with 17 bases between them. The CDR3 consists of 15 residues. Written as DNA, the CDR3 is TGCAGTGCTAGTCCAACAGGGCAGGAAGACACTGAAGCTTTCCTT. It specifies CSASPTGQEDTEAFL.

This clonotype was counted a few times. Here the CDR3 DNA reads TGTGCCAGCACGGGATTGGGCACTGAAGCTTTCTTT. Translated, it gives CASTGLGTEAFF. The V and J genes are TRBV9 and TRBJ1-1; no clear D. Germline V CDR1 and CDR2: SGDLS, YYNGEE. The V and J ends lost 6 bases and 4 bases respectively, with 10 bases between them. There are 12 residues in the CDR3. Full variable domain (missing parts from reference TRBV9 and TRBJ1-1): DSGVTQTPKHLITATGQRVTLRCSPRSGDLSVYWYQQSLDQGLQFLIQYYNGEERAKGNILERFSAQQFPDLHSELNLSSLELGDSALYFCASTGLGTEAFFGQGTRLTVV.

This clonotype was detected many times. The chain joins TRBV29-1 to TRBJ2-7; D may be TRBD1 (6 bases). CDR1 and CDR2 from the germline V gene are SQVTM and ANQGSEA. CDR3 size: 14 residues. Trimming cost V 4 bases and J 5 bases, with 18 bases left between them. The CDR3: CSVAPQGPPDEQYF. CDR3 nucleotides: TGCAGCGTTGCCCCACAGGGTCCTCCCGACGAGCAGTACTTC.

The chain couples TRBV29-1 to TRBJ2-1; 10 bases line up with TRBD2. In germline, CDR1 is SQVTM, CDR2 ANQGSEA. The trim removed 7 bases at V and 9 bases at J, leaving 6 bases unmatched. This CDR3 is built from 12 residues. This chain's CDR3 is CSEAGGPGEQFF. The CDR3 coding sequence is TGCAGCGAAGCGGGAGGGCCGGGTGAGCAGTTCTTC.

This clonotype occurred many times. The CDR3 nucleotides are TGTGCCAGCAGTCGTCCCGGCCTAGCGGGAATCACCGGGGAGCTGTTTTTT. This gives the protein CASSRPGLAGITGELFF. The V and J genes are TRBV27 and TRBJ2-2; 9 nucleotides agree with TRBD2. With V trimmed by 5 bases and J by 4 bases, 11 bases remained unmatched. The CDR3 has 17 residues. The V gene's germline CDR1 is MNHEY and CDR2 SMNVEV (reference sequence).

This clonotype was recorded at least ten times. The chain has TRBV29-1 and TRBJ2-7; 8 bases are shared with TRBD1. The length of the CDR3 is 12 residues. V gave up 5 bases and J gave up 2 bases; unmatched junction bases: 2. The germline CDR1 and CDR2 sequences are SQVTM and ANQGSEA. The CDR3 coding sequence is TGCAGCGTTAAACAGGGGGCCTACGAGCAGTACTTC. It is translated as CSVKQGAYEQYF.

This clonotype appeared many times. CDR3 nucleotides: TGTGCCAGCAGCCATAGCTCAAACAGGGGGCGCGCGACTGAAGCTTTCTTT. Amino acids: CASSHSSNRGRATEAFF. The rearrangement joins TRBV3-1 to TRBJ1-1; 9 bases fit TRBD1. Germline trimming cut 3 bases from V and 5 bases from J; bases unmatched to any gene: 13. CDR3 length equals 17 residues. CDR1 is LGHDT and CDR2 is YNNKEL in the germline V gene (reference sequence).

The V call is TRBV29-1, the J call TRBJ2-2; 9 bases match TRBD1. This CDR3 is 13 amino acids long. The trim removed 7 bases at V and 6 bases at J, leaving 6 bases unmatched. Germline CDR1 is SQVTM and CDR2 is ANQGSEA. CDR3 sequence: CSEGQGSPGELFF. The DNA of the CDR3 is TGCAGCGAGGGACAGGGAAGCCCCGGGGAGCTGTTTTTT.

This clonotype was recorded once. CDR3 bases: TGCAGTGCTAGAACGGCGGGAGGGGGGCCAGATACGCAGTATTTT. Its protein is CSARTAGGGPDTQYF. This chain joins TRBV20-1 and TRBJ2-3; 9 nucleotides line up with TRBD2. The CDR3 contains 15 residues. Germline assignment: CDR1 DFQATT and CDR2 SNEGSKA (reference sequence). V was clipped by 2 bases and J by 4 bases; unmatched bases: 7.

This clonotype was observed a single time. V gene TRBV29-1 combines with J gene TRBJ1-4; D might be TRBD1 (5 bases). Per the germline V gene, CDR1 is SQVTM and CDR2 is ANQGSEA. The CDR3 consists of 16 residues. The ends were cut back, 7 bases at V and 5 bases at J, with 23 bases in the middle. CDR3 sequence reads: CSAHPRRGRPNEKLFF. The DNA of the CDR3 is TGCAGCGCCCACCCGAGGAGGGGAAGACCGAATGAAAAACTGTTTTTT.

In its sample, this clonotype was seen many times. The chain combines TRBV7-9 with TRBJ2-1, with TRBD2 as a possible D gene (5 bases). Germline CDR1 is SEHNR and CDR2 is FQNEAQ (reference sequence). Trimming removed 0 bases at V and 5 bases at J, with 8 bases between. The CDR3 is 14 residues long. As DNA, the CDR3 is TGTGCCAGCAGCTTAGCATGGCGGGACAATGAGCAGTTCTTC. It is translated as CASSLAWRDNEQFF.

Ten or more counts support this clonotype. The CDR3 DNA reads TGTGCCAGCAGCCCACACCAGGGCAATCAGCCCCAGCATTTT. Translated: CASSPHQGNQPQHF. V gene TRBV27 combines with J gene TRBJ1-5; D remains unclear. This CDR3 region has 14 residues. CDR1 is MNHEY, CDR2 SMNVEV, per germline (reference sequence). With 6 bases removed from V and 2 bases from J, the gap between germline ends came to 11 bases.

This clonotype was counted at least ten times. The chain combines TRBV18 with TRBJ1-2, with unresolved D. This CDR3 is 13 amino acids long. V gave up 7 bases and J gave up 1 base, with 10 bases separating them. Germline-derived CDR1 and CDR2 are KGHSH and LQKENI. This chain's CDR3 is CASLPDLNYGYTF. The CDR3 DNA sequence: TGTGCCAGCTTACCCGACCTTAACTATGGCTACACCTTC.

Ten or more counts support this clonotype. The chain carries TRBV30 and TRBJ1-6; maybe TRBD1 (6 bases). Trimming took 5 bases from V and 5 from J, leaving 13 bases between them. The CDR3 is made up of 14 amino acids. The germline gives CDR1 GTSNPN, CDR2 SVGIG (reference sequence). CDR3 sequence: CAWGLWGHNSPLHF. In nucleotides, the CDR3 is TGTGCCTGGGGACTCTGGGGGCATAATTCACCCCTCCACTTT.

The chain combines TRBV7-8 with TRBJ2-7; 10 nucleotides agree with TRBD1. Germline values: CDR1 SGHVS, CDR2 FQNEAQ. CDR3 length: 17 residues. V lost 3 bases to trimming and J lost 3 bases; unmatched junction nucleotides: 11. CDR3 DNA sequence: TGTGCCAGCAGCTTTGGGACAGGGGCCATAATGGGCTACGAGCAGTACTTC. Its translation: CASSFGTGAIMGYEQYF. The full variable domain, with the rest looked up from reference TRBV7-8 and TRBJ2-7, is GAGVSQSPRYKVAKRGQDVALRCDPISGHVSLFWYQQALGQGPEFLTYFQNEAQLDKSGLPSDRFFAERPEGSVSTLKIQRTQQEDSAVYLCASSFGTGAIMGYEQYFGPGTRLTVT.

The gene calls are TRBV6-1 and TRBJ1-5; D unclear. The CDR3 contains 14 residues. From germline, CDR1 is MNHNS and CDR2 SASEGT. V lost 1 base to trimming and J lost 7 bases, with 11 bases between them. CDR3 nucleotides: TGTGCCAGCAGTGAAGGGGATACAAGGCAGCCCCAGCATTTT. Protein: CASSEGDTRQPQHF.

This clonotype was counted ten times or more. The CDR3 DNA follows: TGTGCCAGCCGGGACTCGCTGGTCGATGAGCAGTTCTTC. Protein sequence: CASRDSLVDEQFF. The rearrangement joins TRBV28 to TRBJ2-1, with D maybe TRBD2 (6 bases). Germline lookup yields CDR1 MDHEN and CDR2 SYDVKM. Trimming cost V 8 bases and J 8 bases, with 16 bases left between them. The length of the CDR3 is 13 residues.

V and J are TRBV12-3 or TRBV12-4 and TRBJ2-7; D is possibly TRBD2 (5 bases). V lost 4 bases, J lost 4 bases, and 8 bases lay in between. This CDR3 comprises 12 residues. DNA for the CDR3: TGTGCCAGCAGTTCCCGGGAATACGAGCAGTACTTC. It codes for CASSSREYEQYF.

This clonotype was seen ten or more times. V usage is TRBV6-1 and J usage is TRBJ1-1; maybe TRBD1 (5 bases). This CDR3 is 14 amino acids long. V was pared by 5 bases and J by 1 base, with 11 bases between. Germline CDR1 is MNHNS and CDR2 is SASEGT. The DNA for the CDR3 is TGTGCCAGCAGTAATTGGGACCCGAACACTGAAGCTTTCTTT. This encodes CASSNWDPNTEAFF.

This clonotype was recorded a few times. J is TRBJ2-5 and V is TRBV28; tentatively, D is TRBD2 (6 bases). Germline loops: CDR1 MDHEN, CDR2 SYDVKM. There are 15 residues in the CDR3. V lost 3 bases and J 5 bases, leaving 16 bases between the germline ends. CDR3 DNA sequence: TGTGCCAGCAGTTTCCCGATCGGGGGTTCTGAGACCCAGTACTTC. It encodes CASSFPIGGSETQYF.